Listed below are T cell receptor beta chains from one sample, sequenced in a study of control samples from healthy donors and cancer patients. The repertoire was sequenced with immunoSEQ multiplex PCR; TCRdb's copy has only in-frame clones and lacks some. The sample includes about 18,000 clones, approximately 81% seen only once; the top ten take 29%. Source material: PBMCs. The receptor set was obtained from a woman in her 70s with lung cancer. CDR3s include the opening cysteine and the closing phenylalanine or tryptophan. The D gene is left open where the match is weak. For some rows the clone size is stated as once, few or many, or as a class when expanded; others skip it.

V	length	size	D	J	CDR3	DNA
TRBV6-6	15	.	.	TRBJ2-1	CASVRGLAGLNEQFF	TGTGCCAGCGTTAGGGGGCTAGCGGGCCTCAATGAGCAGTTCTTC
TRBV19	15	.	.	TRBJ1-5	CASSIVDRRDQPQHF	TGTGCCAGTAGTATAGTGGATCGGAGGGACCAGCCCCAGCATTTT
TRBV13	15	.	.	TRBJ2-7	CASSYRQVLSYEQYF	TGTGCCAGCAGCTACCGACAGGTTCTCTCCTACGAGCAGTACTTC
TRBV6-1	15	.	.	TRBJ1-2	CASSDTTGAGYGYTF	TGTGCCAGCAGTGATACGACCGGGGCTGGCTATGGCTACACCTTC
TRBV30	14	.	.	TRBJ1-5	CAWNPSGGNQPQHF	TGTGCCTGGAATCCCTCCGGAGGCAATCAGCCCCAGCATTTT
TRBV12-5	13	.	.	TRBJ1-1	CASGPDRSTEAFF	TGTGCTAGTGGTCCGGACCGGAGCACTGAAGCTTTCTTT
TRBV6-5	15	few	TRBD1	TRBJ2-2	CASLRGTDRTGELFF	TGTGCCAGCCTGAGAGGGACAGATCGCACCGGGGAGCTGTTTTTT
TRBV24-1	16	.	TRBD2	TRBJ2-2	CATSDPTSGDTGELFF	TGTGCCACCAGTGATCCGACTAGCGGGGATACCGGGGAGCTGTTTTTT
TRBV6-5	14	.	TRBD1	TRBJ2-7	CASRQTGDSHEQYF	TGTGCCAGCAGACAGACAGGGGATTCCCACGAGCAGTACTTC
TRBV11-3	14	.	.	TRBJ2-7	CASSPHKSSYEQYF	TGTGCCAGCAGCCCCCACAAGAGCTCCTACGAGCAGTACTTC
TRBV10-1	12	.	.	TRBJ1-3	CASSEPNHTIYF	TGCGCCAGCAGTGAGCCGAACCACACCATATATTTT
TRBV30	12	.	.	TRBJ2-5	CASQLGGETQYF	TGTGCCTCCCAATTAGGGGGAGAGACCCAGTACTTC
TRBV14	13	.	.	TRBJ2-7	CASSPKRSYEQYF	TGTGCCAGCAGCCCAAAAAGAAGCTACGAGCAGTACTTC
TRBV2	16	.	.	TRBJ1-5	CASSEVVGVSNQPQHF	TGTGCCAGCAGTGAAGTGGTAGGGGTAAGCAATCAGCCCCAGCATTTT
TRBV19	16	.	.	TRBJ1-5	CASSIMGGGGNQPQHF	TGTGCCAGTAGTATAATGGGGGGAGGAGGCAATCAGCCCCAGCATTTT
TRBV6-4	16	.	.	TRBJ2-7	CASGEEVQAPFVCEYF	TGTGCCAGCGGGGAAGAGGTGCAGGCCCCCTTCGTGTGCGAGTACTTC
TRBV6-5	15	.	TRBD1	TRBJ1-2	CASRPRDRLNYGYTF	TGTGCCAGCAGGCCCCGGGACAGACTTAACTATGGCTACACCTTC
TRBV6-1	15	.	TRBD2	TRBJ2-2	CASSRLAENTGELFF	TGTGCCAGCAGCCGACTAGCCGAGAACACCGGGGAGCTGTTTTTT
TRBV7-9	15	.	.	TRBJ1-4	CASSLETGRHEKLFF	TGTGCCAGCAGCTTAGAGACAGGACGACATGAAAAACTGTTTTTT
TRBV3-1/TRBV3-2	13	.	.	TRBJ1-5	CASSQAQGGPQHF	TGTGCCAGCAGCCAAGCACAGGGAGGACCCCAGCATTTT
TRBV11-3	12	.	.	TRBJ2-7	CASEGRLREQYF	TGTGCCAGCGAGGGGCGCCTCCGCGAGCAGTACTTC
TRBV24-1	17	.	TRBD2	TRBJ2-2	CATSDLGTSGPTGELFF	TGTGCCACCAGTGATTTAGGGACTAGCGGCCCCACCGGGGAGCTGTTTTTT
TRBV5-1	17	.	.	TRBJ2-1	CASSPLVADVAWNEQFF	TGCGCCAGCAGCCCCTTGGTCGCGGATGTGGCGTGGAATGAGCAGTTCTTC
TRBV28	15	.	TRBD1	TRBJ2-3	CASSSAGQGAYTQYF	TGTGCCAGCAGTTCCGCGGGACAGGGGGCATATACGCAGTATTTT
TRBV20-1	14	.	.	TRBJ2-4	CSASGELAKNIQYF	TGCAGTGCTAGTGGGGAGTTAGCCAAAAACATTCAGTACTTC
TRBV2	11	.	.	TRBJ2-1	CASSDNDEQFF	TGTGCCAGCAGTGACAACGATGAGCAGTTCTTC
TRBV28	15	.	TRBD2	TRBJ2-3	CASSQLAGGSDTQYF	TGTGCCAGCAGTCAACTAGCGGGAGGTTCAGATACGCAGTATTTT
TRBV28	15	.	.	TRBJ2-2	CATSGARAITGELFF	TGTGCCACCTCGGGGGCCAGGGCAATAACCGGGGAGCTGTTTTTT
TRBV27	16	.	.	TRBJ1-4	CASSSSGTGTNEKLFF	TGTGCCAGCAGTAGCTCCGGGACCGGGACTAATGAAAAACTGTTTTTT
TRBV29-1	12	.	.	TRBJ1-3	CSVAQAGNTIYF	TGCAGCGTTGCTCAGGCTGGAAACACCATATATTTT
TRBV6-5	15	.	.	TRBJ2-7	CASRETSNPSYEQYF	TGTGCCAGCAGAGAGACAAGCAACCCGTCCTACGAGCAGTACTTC
TRBV19	15	.	.	TRBJ2-1	CASSSGGSSYNEQFF	TGTGCCAGTAGTTCCGGGGGTTCTTCCTACAATGAGCAGTTCTTC
TRBV12-3/TRBV12-4	12	once	.	TRBJ2-1	CASSPTSNEQFF	TGTGCCAGCAGTCCGACTAGCAATGAGCAGTTCTTC
TRBV5-1	16	once	.	TRBJ2-5	CASSLDLSSGKETQYF	TGCGCCAGCAGCTTGGACTTGAGTAGCGGTAAAGAGACCCAGTACTTC
TRBV19	13	.	.	TRBJ1-2	CASNAFENYGYTF	TGTGCCAGTAATGCATTCGAGAACTATGGCTACACCTTC
TRBV2	14	.	TRBD2	TRBJ2-7	CASWDPGAGSEQYF	TGTGCCAGCTGGGATCCGGGAGCGGGGTCCGAGCAGTACTTC
TRBV7-2	15	.	TRBD1	TRBJ1-5	CASSAQTGEGQPQHF	TGTGCCAGCAGCGCCCAGACAGGGGAGGGACAGCCCCAGCATTTT
TRBV4-3	15	.	.	TRBJ2-1	CASSQETAEGNEQFF	TGCGCCAGCAGCCAAGAAACGGCTGAGGGCAATGAGCAGTTCTTC
TRBV3-1/TRBV3-2	19	.	.	TRBJ2-7	CASSQDMATGSEVFYEQYF	TGTGCCAGCAGCCAAGATATGGCGACAGGATCCGAAGTTTTCTACGAGCAGTACTTC
TRBV15	15	.	.	TRBJ2-5	CATTSLDRNQETQYF	TGTGCCACCACCAGTCTGGACAGAAATCAAGAGACCCAGTACTTC
TRBV19	14	.	.	TRBJ1-4	CASISTTTNEKLFF	TGTGCCAGTATATCAACGACAACTAATGAAAAACTGTTTTTT
TRBV28	14	.	.	TRBJ1-2	CASSLTDHNYGYTF	TGTGCCAGCAGTTTAACAGACCATAACTATGGCTACACCTTC
TRBV19	17	once	TRBD2	TRBJ2-1	CASSRGLAGFRGNEQFF	TGTGCCAGTAGTAGAGGACTAGCGGGATTTAGAGGCAATGAGCAGTTCTTC
TRBV18	14	.	.	TRBJ2-7	CASSHSLTDYEQYF	TGTGCCAGCTCCCACTCCCTGACAGACTACGAGCAGTACTTC
TRBV15	15	.	TRBD2	TRBJ2-3	CATSREAGAADTQYF	TGTGCCACCAGCAGAGAGGCGGGAGCGGCAGATACGCAGTATTTT
TRBV5-1	15	.	.	TRBJ1-1	CASSLTLGENTEAFF	TGCGCCAGCAGCTTGACCCTTGGGGAGAACACTGAAGCTTTCTTT
TRBV11-2	15	.	.	TRBJ1-2	CASSQTYGENYGYTF	TGTGCCAGCAGCCAAACCTACGGGGAGAACTATGGCTACACCTTC
TRBV2	15	.	TRBD2	TRBJ2-3	CASSSSGSGTDTQYF	TGTGCCAGCAGTAGTAGCGGGAGTGGCACAGATACGCAGTATTTT
TRBV11-2	19	.	TRBD2	TRBJ2-1	CASSLKGLAGLSSYNEQFF	TGTGCCAGCAGCTTAAAGGGACTAGCGGGGCTTAGCTCCTACAATGAGCAGTTCTTC
TRBV5-4	16	few	.	TRBJ2-1	CASSLGGASAYNEQFF	TGTGCCAGCAGCTTGGGAGGAGCCTCCGCCTACAATGAGCAGTTCTTC
TRBV28	12	.	.	TRBJ2-2	CASSFLTGELFF	TGTGCCAGCAGTTTCCTTACCGGGGAGCTGTTTTTT
TRBV5-1	12	.	.	TRBJ2-7	CASSYGGWEQYF	TGCGCCAGCAGCTATGGGGGGTGGGAGCAGTACTTC
TRBV10-3	15	.	.	TRBJ1-3	CAISDVTYSGNTIYF	TGTGCCATCAGTGACGTCACGTACTCTGGAAACACCATATATTTT
TRBV6-5	13	.	TRBD1	TRBJ1-1	CASSLQGATEAFF	TGTGCCAGCAGTCTCCAGGGGGCGACTGAAGCTTTCTTT
TRBV24-1	18	.	TRBD2	TRBJ2-2	CATSDPLGAGGSTGELFF	TGTGCCACCAGTGATCCTCTAGGAGCGGGAGGGAGTACCGGGGAGCTGTTTTTT
TRBV5-1	13	.	.	TRBJ2-1	CASSLDPHNEQFF	TGCGCCAGCAGCTTGGACCCCCACAATGAGCAGTTCTTC
TRBV4-1	19	.	TRBD2	TRBJ2-3	CASSLTEGLAGGRQDTQYF	TGCGCCAGCAGCTTAACGGAGGGACTAGCGGGAGGTAGACAGGATACGCAGTATTTT
TRBV9	13	.	.	TRBJ1-1	CASSPGTRGGAFF	TGTGCCAGCAGCCCCGGGACCCGAGGGGGAGCTTTCTTT
TRBV24-1	13	once	.	TRBJ2-7	CATSDTTEYEQYF	TGTGCCACCAGTGACACGACAGAGTACGAGCAGTACTTC
TRBV20-1	11	.	.	TRBJ2-3	CSAKGKDTQYF	TGCAGTGCTAAAGGGAAAGATACGCAGTATTTT